This T cell receptor (beta chain) was captured in a study of CD8+ T cells in alopecia areata. As to treatment: oral pan-JAK inhibitor, 5-10 mg twice daily. General observations from the study: Lesional scalp, especially alopecia totalis/universalis, showed higher clonality than normal scalp.

Unmatched junction bases numbered 1, after V lost 5 bases and J lost 8 bases. Germline assignment: CDR1 MNHNY and CDR2 SVGAGI (reference sequence). The CDR3 is 11 residues long. This clone was detected only once. Its antigen remains unidentified. The authors extracted RNA and reverse transcribed it into cDNA as the sequencing template. The protocol was immunoSEQ multiplex PCR, while the TCRdb copy is restricted to in-frame clones and leaves out a portion. The table lists about 210,000 clones, more than 60% of them singletons. This sequence originates from a human donor with alopecia areata. The genes are TRBV6-6 and TRBJ2-3, with 7 bases that match TRBD2. The sample in question was CD4+ T cells sorted from blood, obtained at week 44, from a patient treated with tofacitinib. CDR3 residues: CASSPGGTQYF. In DNA, the CDR3 is TGTGCCAGCAGTCCGGGGGGTACGCAGTATTTT.